The rows below give T cell receptor beta chains drawn from one sample of a study of blood T cell repertoires in COVID-19. Measured with immunoSEQ multiplex PCR; TCRdb has only the in-frame clones, and not every one. The sample records about 140,000 clones, 80% to 90% being singletons. The specimen sequenced was peripheral blood. Source of these receptors: a man in his forties or fifties with active COVID-19. The CDR3 runs from the conserved cysteine through the conserved F or W. A D gene is named only where the DNA matches it firmly. The listing skips clone size in some rows; elsewhere it reads once, few, many or a size class.

abundance | j_gene | d_gene | v_gene | CDR3nt | CDR3aa
. | TRBJ1-1 | . | TRBV6-2/TRBV6-3 | TGTGCCAGCAGTTACGTGAGGGAGGCTTTCTTT | CASSYVREAFF
. | TRBJ2-1 | TRBD2 | TRBV4-2 | TGTGCCAGCAGCCAAGATGGGTTTGGCGGGGGGGCCTCGAATGAGCAGTTCTTC | CASSQDGFGGGASNEQFF
. | TRBJ2-7 | . | TRBV6-2/TRBV6-3 | TGTGCCAGCAGTTCCACAGGTAGCGGGTACTTC | CASSSTGSGYF
. | TRBJ2-7 | . | TRBV2 | TGTGCCAGCAGTGCTTTCTCTGAGGGCGAGCAGTACTTC | CASSAFSEGEQYF
once | TRBJ2-5 | TRBD2 | TRBV2 | TGTGCCAGCAGTGTCCTAGCGGGGGGCCAAGAGACCCAGTACTTC | CASSVLAGGQETQYF
. | TRBJ1-2 | . | TRBV30 | TGTGCCTGGAGTGTACGGAACTATGGCTACACCTTC | CAWSVRNYGYTF
. | TRBJ1-2 | TRBD1 | TRBV3-1/TRBV3-2 | TGTGCCAGCAGCCAAGAAGGGAGCAAAAGGGACAGGAACTATGGCTACACCTTC | CASSQEGSKRDRNYGYTF
. | TRBJ1-1 | . | TRBV6-9 | TGTGCCAGCAAACTCTCTCTACCGGGACTCCCGTGGTACACTGAAGCTTTCTTT | CASKLSLPGLPWYTEAFF
many | TRBJ1-5 | . | TRBV7-9 | TGTGCCAGCAGCTTAGGGCCTAATCAGCCCCAGCATTTT | CASSLGPNQPQHF
. | TRBJ2-7 | . | TRBV6-4 | TGTGCCAGCAGTCCCGAGGGGGGGCCCTACGAGCAGTACTTC | CASSPEGGPYEQYF
. | TRBJ1-2 | . | TRBV29-1 | TGCAGCGTTGAAGATGGAACAGGGAAGAGGGGGAACTATGGCTACACCTTC | CSVEDGTGKRGNYGYTF
few | TRBJ2-5 | . | TRBV30 | TGTGCCTGGAAGTTCAAGATCACCTCCGGCCCAGGGGAGACCCAGTACTTC | CAWKFKITSGPGETQYF
. | TRBJ1-1 | . | TRBV20-1 | TGCAGTGCTAGTGAAGCAACTGAAGCTTTCTTT | CSASEATEAFF